This is a list of T cell receptor beta chains from one sample in a study of blood T cell repertoires in COVID-19. Libraries were prepared by immunoSEQ multiplex PCR; TCRdb keeps only in-frame clonotypes and omits some of them. The sample has 450,000 to 500,000 clones; about nine tenths are singletons. The specimen sequenced was PBMCs or T cells enriched from blood (not recorded which). These receptors were obtained from a woman aged 18-29 years who had recovered from COVID-19. The conserved cysteine and the conserved F or W are not part of the CDR3 here. Fields, in order: V gene, CDR3 length, clone size, CDR3 protein. A clone size is listed for some rows: how often the clone was seen (once, few, many), or a class if it is expanded.

TRBV19 14 NA ASGPGRGFSTDTQY
TRBV21-1 13 NA ASSNRAGLVQTQY
TRBV30 14 few AWGPPRQGEGSPLH
TRBV10-2 12 NA ASSLRRENTEAF
TRBV7-2 13 NA ASSLATRADSPLH
TRBV12-3/TRBV12-4 9 NA ASCWGREQY
TRBV5-6 12 once ASSFLTGDYGYT
TRBV2 14 NA ASSETLWTANQPQH
TRBV28 13 once ASSLSLGQSYEQY
TRBV4-1 14 NA ASSQASSGVTYEQY
TRBV2 12 NA ASSQEGAVTEAF
TRBV11-3 11 NA ASSLGTYNEQF
TRBV6-6 14 NA ASTLDRDRGAYEQY
TRBV30 13 NA ALRRDRGLNTEAF
TRBV7-8 11 NA ASSTGQGTEAF
TRBV6-5 12 NA ASSYSRGDTEAF
TRBV9 13 NA ASSGQGDAYNEQF
TRBV10-3 14 NA AISVESGTNTGELF
TRBV30 10 NA AWNRAWSSYT
TRBV19 14 NA ASSIWGGSSNEKLF
TRBV5-8 12 NA ASSSTGVSTEAF
TRBV5-1 13 once ASSLAGGADEKLF
TRBV4-1 15 NA ASSQDLEEFTVDGYT
TRBV30 13 NA AWIIPGQPNYGYT
TRBV5-8 15 NA ASSLATSGGSTDTQY
TRBV15 15 NA ATSRETGTGVGTEAF
TRBV9 16 NA ASSVDQGQGVDGYGYT
TRBV5-4 11 NA ASRTSGEETQY
TRBV2 12 NA ARKGTDNNSPLH
TRBV1 15 NA TSSQGEGGGPYNEQF
TRBV6-5 13 NA ASSIGQGRVETQY
TRBV4-2 13 NA ASSQQGSGTGELF
TRBV4-1 14 NA ASSQVWAGGSYEQY
TRBV7-8 12 NA ASSLGREWPEAF
TRBV6-5 12 NA ASTRTGGPEKLF
TRBV28 14 NA ASSSPAGGKDYGYT
TRBV28 12 few AGRQGAKGNTIY